One sample yielded the 8 T cell receptor beta chains listed below, sequenced in a study of T cell repertoires in cytomegalovirus infection. TCRdb called the reads again in MiXCR, with one record for every CDR3 protein. The profile shows approximately 500,000 distinct CDR3 sequences, roughly 12% of them singletons. The material sequenced was PBMCs. These receptors all stem from a human donor in good health (CMV status not recorded). Some clones in this sample may be carry-over from other donors' samples.

The rearrangement links TRBV15 to TRBJ1-6; tentatively, D is TRBD1 (6 bases). V was shortened by 3 bases and J by 7 bases, with 13 bases between the two germline ends. This CDR3 contains 15 residues. The germline CDR1 and CDR2 sequences are LNHNV and YYDKDF (reference sequence). The CDR3, as DNA: TGTGCCACCAGCAGGGCAGGGGATCGGAATTCACCCCTCCACTTT. Translation: CATSRAGDRNSPLHF.

V usage is TRBV28 and J usage is TRBJ2-5; 10 positions match TRBD2. The CDR3 extends over 14 amino acids. The V and J ends lost 6 bases and 5 bases, in that order; junction bases with no gene match: 6. Germline CDR1 MDHEN, CDR2 SYDVKM. The CDR3 DNA is TGTGCCAGCAGCTCGACAGCGGGAGGGGAGACCCAGTACTTC. Translated: CASSSTAGGETQYF. The whole variable domain, remainder taken from reference TRBV28 and TRBJ2-5, is DVKVTQSSRYLVKRTGEKVFLECVQDMDHENMFWYRQDPGLGLRLIYFSYDVKMKEKGDIPEGYSVSREKKERFSLILESASTNQTSMYLCASSSTAGGETQYFGPGTRLLVL.

This clonotype has ten or more counts. The chain links TRBV28 to TRBJ2-7; D is ambiguous. In germline, CDR1 is MDHEN, CDR2 SYDVKM. The CDR3 covers 12 residues. Deletions cut 6 bases from V and 7 bases from J, with 13 bases between. The CDR3 DNA is TGTGCCAGCAGACTCCCCCCCAAAGAGCAGTACTTC. Its translation: CASRLPPKEQYF.

As concerns this clonotype: Being one base from a much bigger clone, this may be a read error. The rearrangement links TRBV27 to TRBJ2-7; 9 positions agree with TRBD1. Germline CDR1 MNHEY, CDR2 SMNVEV (reference sequence). V lost 8 bases, J lost 0 bases, and 2 bases stayed unmatched. The CDR3 runs to 13 residues. The CDR3 region is CASGTGTSYEQYF. CDR3 coding DNA: TGTGCCAGCGGGACAGGGACCTCCTACGAGCAGTACTTC.

This clonotype was counted many times. CDR3 sequence reads: CASSFPGQTYEQYF. For the CDR3, the DNA is TGTGCCAGCAGCTTTCCGGGACAGACCTACGAGCAGTACTTC. The chain carries TRBV7-2 and TRBJ2-7; 7 nucleotides match TRBD1. Germline V gives CDR1 SGHTA, CDR2 FQGNSA. The V gene end was trimmed by 3 bases and the J gene end by 2 bases; junction bases not matched to a gene: 4. The CDR3 has 14 residues. Looking up the rest from reference TRBV7-2 and TRBJ2-7 gives the full variable domain: GAGVSQSPSNKVTEKGKDVELRCDPISGHTALYWYRQSLGQGLEFLIYFQGNSAPDKSGLPSDRFSAERTGGSVSTLTIQRTQQEDSAVYLCASSFPGQTYEQYFGPGTRLTVT.

This clonotype has just a few counts. The genes are TRBV15 and TRBJ1-2; the D is unclear. Trimming removed 1 base at V and 8 bases at J, with 14 bases between. This CDR3 has 14 residues. CDR1 and CDR2 (germline): LNHNV, YYDKDF (reference sequence). CDR3 loop: CATSRGEGTGGYTF. CDR3 DNA sequence: TGTGCCACCAGCAGAGGCGAGGGAACGGGGGGCTACACCTTC.

This clonotype was recorded many times. V and J are TRBV6-1 and TRBJ2-5; D perhaps matches TRBD2 (5 bases). The CDR3 is made up of 14 amino acids. V dropped 5 bases and J dropped 4 bases, with 14 bases sitting between them. Germline-derived CDR1 and CDR2 are MNHNS and SASEGT. CDR3 protein: CASSPLRGGETQYF. For the CDR3, the DNA is TGTGCCAGCAGTCCGCTTCGGGGTGGAGAGACCCAGTACTTC.

This clonotype was picked up many times. The CDR3 sequence: CASSGSGANVLTF. The CDR3 DNA reads as TGTGCCAGCAGTGGCTCTGGGGCCAACGTCCTGACTTTC. This chain links TRBV2 with TRBJ2-6, with D unclear. V dropped 4 bases and J dropped 0 bases, with 1 base sitting between them. CDR3 size: 13 residues. In germline, CDR1 is SNHLY, CDR2 FYNNEI.